A single T cell receptor (beta chain) is shown here with its context. Antigen specificity is unknown. The method was immunoSEQ multiplex PCR; TCRdb's version includes in-frame clones alone and lacks a portion of them. The sample records 250,000 to 300,000 clones, 80% to 90% being singletons. The CDR3 loop spans 13 amino acids. V lost 1 base and J lost 3, with 6 bases in between. The germline V gene has CDR1 SEHNR and CDR2 FQNEAQ (reference sequence). The donors were part of the approximately 130-subject validation cohort, which stood apart from the 666-subject first cohort. This specimen comes from a study of cytomegalovirus exposure and HLA in healthy donors. Broader study findings: Rarity characterized most TCR sequences, yet some public TCRs appeared in many donors. Confirmation was obtained in vitro that three CMV-associated chains are specific for CMV antigens. That first-cohort TCR clusters tended to co-occur in the 100 to 150 validation repertoires was found in a later analysis.

The sample was PBMCs. The receptor comes from a woman in her late teens or twenties in good health and CMV-seronegative. The J gene is TRBJ1-1, the V gene TRBV7-9; TRBD1 might be the D (5 bases). CDR3 bases: TGTGCCAGCAGCTTAGGGGACTACACTGAAGCTTTCTTT. It is translated as CASSLGDYTEAFF. Looking up the rest from reference TRBV7-9 and TRBJ1-1 gives the full variable domain: DTGVSQNPRHKITKRGQNVTFRCDPISEHNRLYWYRQTLGQGPEFLTYFQNEAQLEKSRLLSDRFSAERPKGSFSTLEIQRTEQGDSAMYLCASSLGDYTEAFFGQGTRLTVV.